A selection of T cell receptor beta chains follows, all from one sample in a study of blood T cell repertoires in COVID-19. Sequencing was performed with immunoSEQ multiplex PCR; in TCRdb, only in-frame clones are kept and a portion is missing. The sample has a few hundred thousand clones, more than 75% seen once. Sequenced: PBMCs or T cells enriched from blood (not recorded which). The receptors come from a man aged 35 to 55 in a cohort exposed to, infected with or recovered from COVID-19 (not recorded which). Each CDR3 is given with its conserved first and last residue. The D gene is left open where the match is weak. Part of the rows lack a size; the others show once, few, many or a class for expanded clones.

D gene	clone size	V gene	J gene	CDR3 protein	CDR3 DNA
.	.	TRBV5-1	TRBJ1-4	CASSQTGTLSNEKLFF	TGCGCCAGCAGTCAAACCGGGACACTTTCTAATGAAAAACTGTTTTTT
TRBD1	.	TRBV5-1	TRBJ2-1	CASSLGDRADEQFF	TGCGCCAGCAGCTTGGGGGACAGGGCCGATGAGCAGTTCTTC
TRBD2	.	TRBV6-5	TRBJ2-7	CASSYSGGTTLYEQYF	TGTGCCAGCAGTTACTCTGGGGGGACTACCCTCTACGAGCAGTACTTC
.	.	TRBV29-1	TRBJ1-2	CSIYSADTYYGYTF	TGCAGCATTTACTCGGCGGATACTTACTATGGCTACACCTTC
.	.	TRBV29-1	TRBJ2-5	CSVGLTGSQETQYF	TGCAGCGTTGGATTGACAGGTTCCCAAGAGACCCAGTACTTC
.	few	TRBV10-1	TRBJ2-2	CASSESRAGELFF	TGCGCCAGCAGTGAGTCCAGGGCCGGGGAGCTGTTTTTT
.	.	TRBV6-4	TRBJ1-3	CASSGARIGNTIYF	TGTGCCAGCAGTGGGGCTCGAATCGGAAACACCATATATTTT
TRBD1	.	TRBV20-1	TRBJ1-5	CSAKQGQPQHF	TGCAGTGCAAAACAGGGGCAGCCCCAGCATTTT
TRBD2	.	TRBV28	TRBJ2-2	CASSLMAGDPGELFF	TGTGCCAGCAGTTTAATGGCGGGAGACCCCGGGGAGCTGTTTTTT
TRBD1	.	TRBV2	TRBJ2-7	CATTGTGSGEQYF	TGTGCCACCACCGGGACAGGGTCGGGTGAGCAGTACTTC
TRBD2	.	TRBV15	TRBJ2-1	CATSRDPASGKVNEQFF	TGTGCCACCAGCAGAGATCCAGCTAGCGGGAAAGTAAATGAGCAGTTCTTC
TRBD1	.	TRBV28	TRBJ1-2	CASSGTGRGYTF	TGTGCCAGCAGTGGGACAGGACGGGGCTACACCTTC
.	.	TRBV11-2	TRBJ2-2	CASSLWRRSTNTGELFF	TGTGCCAGCAGCTTATGGAGGCGGAGTACGAACACCGGGGAGCTGTTTTTT
.	.	TRBV5-1	TRBJ2-5	CASSLEPQGQETQYF	TGCGCCAGCAGCTTGGAACCGCAGGGGCAAGAGACCCAGTACTTC
.	.	TRBV5-8	TRBJ1-1	CASSLRDMNTEAFF	TGTGCCAGCAGCTTGCGAGACATGAACACTGAAGCTTTCTTT
TRBD1	.	TRBV19	TRBJ2-3	CASSPTGGSTVDTQYF	TGTGCCAGTAGTCCAACAGGGGGCAGTACGGTAGATACGCAGTATTTT
.	.	TRBV19	TRBJ1-5	CASSIGGQPQHF	TGTGCCAGTAGTATTGGGGGGCAGCCCCAGCATTTT
.	.	TRBV6-1	TRBJ2-4	CASSEWDSDRNIQYF	TGTGCCAGCAGTGAGTGGGACTCAGATAGAAACATTCAGTACTTC
.	once	TRBV3-1/TRBV3-2	TRBJ2-7	CASSQDLEQYF	TGTGCCAGCAGCCAAGATCTCGAGCAGTACTTC
TRBD2	.	TRBV7-9	TRBJ2-1	CASSLSGSAGNEQFF	TGTGCCAGCAGCCTTAGCGGGAGCGCGGGTAATGAGCAGTTCTTC
TRBD1	.	TRBV10-3	TRBJ2-1	CAISDRGTGANNEQFF	TGTGCCATCAGTGACAGGGGGACAGGGGCAAACAATGAGCAGTTCTTC
TRBD1	.	TRBV4-1	TRBJ1-3	CASSLMGQGPGNTIYF	TGCGCCAGCAGCCTTATGGGACAGGGGCCTGGAAACACCATATATTTT
.	few	TRBV9	TRBJ1-2	CASSARDLNYGYTF	TGTGCCAGCAGCGCCCGGGACTTAAACTATGGCTACACCTTC
.	.	TRBV6-1	TRBJ1-2	CASSEVLGRGYTF	TGTGCCAGCAGTGAAGTCCTGGGGCGAGGCTACACCTTC
.	.	TRBV14	TRBJ2-3	CASSQAWGVAADTQYF	TGTGCCAGCAGCCAAGCCTGGGGAGTGGCCGCAGATACGCAGTATTTT
.	.	TRBV23-1	TRBJ1-2	CASSPRGGLDYGYTF	TGCGCCAGCAGTCCGAGGGGGGGGCTGGACTATGGCTACACCTTC
TRBD1	.	TRBV2	TRBJ2-2	CASSEQGQRGSGELFF	TGTGCCAGCAGTGAACAGGGACAGCGCGGGTCCGGGGAGCTGTTTTTT
.	.	TRBV29-1	TRBJ2-5	CSVKDPSETQYF	TGCAGCGTTAAAGACCCCTCGGAGACCCAGTACTTC
TRBD1	few	TRBV7-6	TRBJ2-3	CASSLLGQNTDTQYF	TGTGCCAGCAGCTTATTGGGACAGAACACAGATACGCAGTATTTT
.	.	TRBV5-4	TRBJ2-2	CASSLGTSTGELFF	TGTGCCAGCAGCTTGGGGACAAGCACCGGGGAGCTGTTTTTT
.	.	TRBV2	TRBJ2-3	CASSEAAGAARGTQYF	TGTGCCAGCAGTGAAGCGGCGGGGGCTGCCAGGGGTACGCAGTATTTT
TRBD2	.	TRBV29-1	TRBJ2-7	CSVRASSGVSSYEQYF	TGCAGCGTTCGGGCGTCTAGCGGGGTCAGCTCCTACGAGCAGTACTTC
TRBD2	.	TRBV3-1/TRBV3-2	TRBJ2-5	CASSSKSGTSGTGETQYF	TGTGCCAGCAGCTCAAAATCCGGGACTAGCGGGACTGGAGAGACCCAGTACTTC
.	.	TRBV5-1	TRBJ1-5	CASSLGLGYNQPQHF	TGCGCCAGCAGCTTGGGCCTCGGGTACAATCAGCCCCAGCATTTT
.	.	TRBV10-1	TRBJ2-7	CASSGGGWDEQYF	TGCGCCAGCAGTGGAGGAGGGTGGGACGAGCAGTACTTC
.	.	TRBV3-1/TRBV3-2	TRBJ2-1	CASSQGTANNEQFF	TGTGCCAGCAGCCAAGGGACTGCGAACAATGAGCAGTTCTTC
.	.	TRBV10-3	TRBJ2-7	CAITQGNEQYF	TGTGCCATCACCCAGGGTAACGAGCAGTACTTC
TRBD2	.	TRBV5-1	TRBJ2-7	CASSFMAGGGDQYF	TGCGCCAGCAGCTTCATGGCGGGCGGGGGGGACCAGTACTTC
TRBD2	.	TRBV29-1	TRBJ2-5	CSVVLAGGWGTQYF	TGCAGCGTTGTACTAGCGGGAGGCTGGGGGACCCAGTACTTC
.	.	TRBV10-3	TRBJ1-2	CAISVQERELHGYTF	TGTGCCATCAGTGTTCAGGAGAGGGAACTTCATGGCTACACCTTC
TRBD2	.	TRBV18	TRBJ2-5	CASSPGLAGGETQYF	TGTGCCAGCTCACCAGGACTAGCGGGCGGAGAGACCCAGTACTTC
.	.	TRBV6-4	TRBJ1-5	CASSEQHNQPQHF	TGTGCCAGCAGTGAACAGCACAATCAGCCCCAGCATTTT
.	.	TRBV19	TRBJ2-5	CASSIAAVETQYF	TGTGCCAGTAGTATAGCGGCGGTCGAGACCCAGTACTTC
TRBD2	.	TRBV7-9	TRBJ2-5	CASSPHRGLAGGPRETQYF	TGTGCCAGCAGCCCCCATAGAGGACTAGCGGGAGGGCCACGAGAGACCCAGTACTTC
TRBD1	.	TRBV27	TRBJ1-4	CASSPSVDRAGEKLFF	TGTGCCAGCAGTCCCTCCGTAGACAGGGCTGGGGAAAAACTGTTTTTT
TRBD2	.	TRBV10-3	TRBJ2-7	CAISGRRGRNEQYF	TGTGCCATCAGTGGGCGGCGGGGGAGGAACGAGCAGTACTTC
.	.	TRBV28	TRBJ1-3	CASKSGGTAGNTIYF	TGTGCCAGCAAGTCAGGTGGAACCGCTGGAAACACCATATATTTT
TRBD2	few	TRBV28	TRBJ2-7	CASSSSGRASREQYF	TGTGCCAGCAGTTCTAGCGGGAGGGCCTCACGCGAGCAGTACTTC